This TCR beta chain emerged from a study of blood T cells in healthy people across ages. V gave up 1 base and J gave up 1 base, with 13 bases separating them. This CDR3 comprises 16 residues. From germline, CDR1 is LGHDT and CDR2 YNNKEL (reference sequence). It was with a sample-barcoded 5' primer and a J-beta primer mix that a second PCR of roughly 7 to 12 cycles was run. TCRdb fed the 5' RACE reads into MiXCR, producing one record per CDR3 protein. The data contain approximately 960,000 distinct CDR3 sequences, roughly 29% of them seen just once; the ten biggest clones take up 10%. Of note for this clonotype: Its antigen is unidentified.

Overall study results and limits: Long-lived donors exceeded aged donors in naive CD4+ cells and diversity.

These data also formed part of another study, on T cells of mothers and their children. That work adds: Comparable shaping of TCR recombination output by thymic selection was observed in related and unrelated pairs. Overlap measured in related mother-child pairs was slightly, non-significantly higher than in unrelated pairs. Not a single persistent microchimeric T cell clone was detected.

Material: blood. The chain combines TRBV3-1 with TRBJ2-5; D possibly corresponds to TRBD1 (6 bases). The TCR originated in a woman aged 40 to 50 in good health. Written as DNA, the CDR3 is TGTGCCAGCAGCCAAGCGACAGGAGATCTCCAAGAGACCCAGTACTTC. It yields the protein CASSQATGDLQETQYF.